Below, one TCR beta chain is given with its context. Antigen: not known. This sample is drawn from a study of post-analysis software for immune sequencing data. Study-wide points: Several TRBV segments, TRBV5-6, TRBV5-1 and TRBV20-1 among them, were found more frequent in patients than controls.

Tagging with unique molecular identifiers was a feature of the TCR beta cDNA libraries. TCRdb recomputed calls from the PCR reads with MiXCR, one row per CDR3 protein. The sample lists 750,000 to 900,000 distinct CDR3 sequences, 40% to 55% occurring once. Germline V gene sequence: CDR1 MNHEY, CDR2 SVGEGT. The J segment lost 2 bases and the V segment lost 4 bases, leaving 3 bases of the junction unmatched. CDR3 size: 15 residues. The sequencing sample was made of blood. The rearrangement joins TRBV6-2 or TRBV6-3 to TRBJ2-1; 9 bases agree with TRBD1. The receptor was derived from a girl between 10 and 17 years old with multiple sclerosis. The CDR3 coding sequence is TGTGCCAGCAGTTGGGGACAGGGCCCCTACAATGAGCAGTTCTTC. Translation: CASSWGQGPYNEQFF.